The clone carrying this TCR beta chain was found a few times. Its specificity is unknown. Germline CDR1 and CDR2: SGHDT and YYEEEE. The length of the CDR3 is 16 residues. V was clipped by 4 bases and J by 6 bases; unmatched bases: 5. The data were obtained in a study of cytomegalovirus exposure and HLA in healthy donors. Whole-study findings and limits: No immune exposure information besides CMV serostatus was available. HLA-A and HLA-B allele assignments for most subjects were reportedly predicted accurately using TCR beta sequences.

PCR used 60 Vbeta primers and 13 Jbeta primers. Sequencing used immunoSEQ multiplex PCR; TCRdb keeps in-frame clones, though not all of them. The sample lists some 150,000 clones; nearly 80% were seen once. V and J are TRBV5-6 and TRBJ2-2; 14 bases map to TRBD2. Sequencing was carried out using PBMCs. This TCR was sampled from a male donor in good health and CMV-seronegative. The CDR3 region is CASSKGLAGVPGELFF. CDR3 coding DNA: TGTGCCAGCAGCAAGGGACTAGCGGGGGTGCCCGGGGAGCTGTTTTTT.